These 9 T cell receptor beta chains share one sample of origin, sequenced in a study of T-cell reconstitution after alpha-beta-depleted transplantation in children. Unique molecular identifiers featured in how the TCRbeta library was prepared. Via MiXCR, TCRdb re-called the PCR reads, giving one row per CDR3 protein. The table includes 70,000 to 100,000 distinct CDR3 sequences, more than 10% detected once. Sequenced material: PBMCs from the stem cell graft donor, taken from the stem cell graft. The receptors shown here come from a human donor who donated a stem cell graft to a child with inherited bone marrow failure.

This clonotype was picked up many times. The J gene is TRBJ1-2, the V gene TRBV7-2; tentative D call: TRBD1 (5 bases). In germline, CDR1 is SGHTA, CDR2 FQGNSA. V was clipped by 4 bases and J by 4 bases, with 16 bases between them. The CDR3 spans 15 residues. CDR3 sequence (DNA): TGTGCCAGCAGCTCCACCGTAGGGGCGGGCTATGGCTACACCTTC. Translated, it gives CASSSTVGAGYGYTF.

The chain has TRBV5-1 and TRBJ1-4; possible D gene TRBD1, 5 bases. The CDR3 runs to 13 residues. V was trimmed by 3 bases and J by 8 bases, leaving 11 bases between them. Germline V gives CDR1 SGHRS, CDR2 YFSETQ. The CDR3: CASSYGTGEKLFF. For the CDR3, the DNA is TGCGCCAGCAGCTACGGGACCGGCGAAAAACTGTTTTTT.

At least ten counts were recorded for this clonotype. The CDR3 loop reads CASSSFLTSGAVAYNEQFF. The CDR3 DNA follows: TGTGCCAGCAGTTCCTTCCTGACTAGCGGGGCGGTAGCCTACAATGAGCAGTTCTTC. The rearrangement uses TRBV6-5 and TRBJ2-1; 11 bases agree with TRBD2. The ends lost 4 bases at V and 2 bases at J; junction bases unmatched: 13. There are 19 residues in the CDR3. Germline values: CDR1 MNHEY, CDR2 SVGAGI.

In this sample, this clonotype turned up many times. V is TRBV5-1 and J is TRBJ2-1; 10 bases match TRBD1. This CDR3 comprises 18 residues. Germline V lookup: CDR1 SGHRS, CDR2 YFSETQ. The trim removed 3 bases at V and 0 bases at J, leaving 9 bases unmatched. CDR3 sequence: CASSSGGGQGSSYNEQFF. The CDR3 DNA reads TGCGCCAGCAGCTCGGGGGGGGGACAGGGGAGCTCCTACAATGAGCAGTTCTTC.

This clonotype was seen ten or more times. CDR3 nucleotides: TGCGCCAGCAGCGCCGTGGGGGACCACGAGCAGTACTTC. It codes for CASSAVGDHEQYF. This chain joins TRBV5-1 and TRBJ2-7; D tentatively fits TRBD1 or TRBD2 (5 bases each). The CDR3 runs to 13 residues. Trimming cost V 4 bases and J 5 bases, with 13 bases left between them. The germline V gene has CDR1 SGHRS and CDR2 YFSETQ.

This clonotype was recorded a few times. V is TRBV4-3 and J is TRBJ1-3; possibly TRBD1 for D (5 bases). V was clipped by 3 bases and J by 2 bases, with 8 bases between them. The CDR3 sequence is 14 residues long. Per germline, CDR1 LGHNA and CDR2 YSLEER. The DNA of the CDR3 is TGCGCCAGCAGCCAGGGACGGGCTGGAAACACCATATATTTT. Translation: CASSQGRAGNTIYF.

This clonotype was counted ten times or more. This chain joins TRBV4-2 and TRBJ2-3; 8 nucleotides align to TRBD2. The CDR3 totals 16 residues. V was pared by 4 bases and J by 5 bases, with 11 bases of the junction left unmatched. Germline CDR1 is LGHNA and CDR2 is YNFKEQ. The CDR3 loop reads CASSPVIGTRGDTQYF. The CDR3 nucleotides are TGTGCCAGCAGCCCCGTCATCGGGACTAGGGGAGATACGCAGTATTTT.

The chain combines TRBV5-4 with TRBJ2-3, with D perhaps TRBD2 (5 bases). The ends were cut back, 4 bases at V and 3 bases at J, with 18 bases in the middle. Germline lookup yields CDR1 SGHNT and CDR2 YYREEE (reference sequence). The CDR3 consists of 16 residues. As DNA, the CDR3 is TGTGCCAGCAGCCCAACGGGTGGGAGTCGGACAGATACGCAGTATTTT. Protein product: CASSPTGGSRTDTQYF.

This clonotype was counted at least ten times. The V gene is TRBV4-1, the J gene TRBJ1-3; a weak D match, TRBD1 (5 bases). V was clipped by 2 bases and J by 0 bases, with 8 bases between them. The germline CDR1 and CDR2 sequences are MGHRA and YSYEKL. The CDR3 runs 15 residues. This CDR3 is CASSQRQISGNTIYF. The CDR3, as DNA: TGCGCCAGCAGCCAAAGACAGATCTCTGGAAACACCATATATTTT.